The next 2 T cell receptor beta chains were all read from a single sample in a study of blood T cell repertoires in COVID-19. Some clones are missing from TCRdb's copy, which holds only in-frame ones; the method was immunoSEQ multiplex PCR. Among fewer than 300,000 clones listed, more than 70% were seen once. The sequenced sample was peripheral blood. All receptors derive from a woman between 18 and 29 years old with acute or convalescent COVID-19.

This chain joins TRBV7-2 and TRBJ2-1; TRBD2 might be the D (6 bases). Looked up from germline, CDR1 is SGHTA and CDR2 is FQGNSA. CDR3 length equals 14 residues. Trimming cost V 10 bases and J 0 bases, with 13 bases left between them. The CDR3 DNA follows: TGTGCCACCACCGGGACTCCCTCCTACAATGAGCAGTTCTTC. This codes for CATTGTPSYNEQFF.

V usage is TRBV28 and J usage is TRBJ2-4; tentatively, D is TRBD2 (5 bases). This CDR3 spans 15 amino acids. Germline V gene data show CDR1 as MDHEN and CDR2 as SYDVKM. Trimming left V 3 bases short and J 5 bases short, with 14 bases between. As DNA, the CDR3 is TGTGCCAGCAGTTTTAGTGAGGGTTTCGAAAACATTCAGTACTTC. Translated, it gives CASSFSEGFENIQYF.